This T cell receptor (beta chain) was recorded in a study of radiation and T cells in renal cell carcinoma. Overall study findings and caveats: No pretreatment tumor biopsies were available for baseline clonotypes. Top tumor clonotypes rose in blood 2 weeks post-radiation, then contracted.

Stated time point: blood 2 weeks post-SBRT. This sample's treatment: 15 Gy SBRT to primary tumor, nephrectomy 4 weeks later. Blood was sampled at baseline, 2 weeks and 4 weeks after SBRT. Clear cell pathology was present in this patient's renal cell carcinoma. This CDR3 comprises 12 residues. Germline CDR1 is KGHSH and CDR2 is LQKENI. Trimming took off 3 bases at V and 0 bases at J, with 2 bases between the two ends. The protocol was immunoSEQ multiplex PCR, while the TCRdb copy is restricted to in-frame clones and leaves out a portion. The repertoire holds about 130,000 clones, with around nine tenths as singletons. This clone was detected once. Its antigen is currently unknown.

This sequence joins TRBV18 and TRBJ1-2; D remains unclear. This clonotype was obtained from a woman between 65 and 79 years old with renal cell carcinoma. Specimen: blood, collected from a patient whose treatment included radiotherapy and nephrectomy. The CDR3 reads CASSPTNYGYTF. The CDR3 DNA follows: TGTGCCAGCTCACCGACTAACTATGGCTACACCTTC.